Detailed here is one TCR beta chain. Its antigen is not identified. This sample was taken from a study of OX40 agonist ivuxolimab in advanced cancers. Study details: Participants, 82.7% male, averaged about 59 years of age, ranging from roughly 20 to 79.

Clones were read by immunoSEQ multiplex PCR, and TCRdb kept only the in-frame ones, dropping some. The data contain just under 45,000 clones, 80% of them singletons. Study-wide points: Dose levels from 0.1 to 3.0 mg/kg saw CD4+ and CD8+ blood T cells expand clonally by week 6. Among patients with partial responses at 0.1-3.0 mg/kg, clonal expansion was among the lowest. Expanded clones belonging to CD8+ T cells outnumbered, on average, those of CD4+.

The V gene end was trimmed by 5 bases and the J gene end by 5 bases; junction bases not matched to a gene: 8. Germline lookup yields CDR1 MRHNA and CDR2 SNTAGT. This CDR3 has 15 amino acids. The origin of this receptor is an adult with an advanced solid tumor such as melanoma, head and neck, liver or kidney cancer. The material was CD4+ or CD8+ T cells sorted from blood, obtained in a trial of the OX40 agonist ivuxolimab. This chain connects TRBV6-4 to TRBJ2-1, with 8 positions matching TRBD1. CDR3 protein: CASSSDRGVHNEQFF. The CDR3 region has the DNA TGTGCCAGCAGTTCCGACAGGGGTGTCCACAATGAGCAGTTCTTC.